Given below is one TCR beta chain in context. Other DNA sequences in the sample encode the same CDR3. The repertoire was sequenced with immunoSEQ multiplex PCR; TCRdb's copy has only in-frame clones and lacks some. The table records more than 150,000 clones, about 87% of them present only once. The CDR3 has 14 residues. The trim removed 10 bases at V and 1 base at J, leaving 5 bases unmatched. CDR1 and CDR2 from the germline V gene are LNHDA and SQIVND (reference sequence). This entry belongs to a study of blood T cell repertoires in COVID-19. Study information: Samples representing acute and convalescent COVID-19 were sourced from the United States, Italy and Spain.

This receptor was obtained from a woman in her seventies with COVID-19, enrolled during active disease. The specimen sequenced was peripheral blood. The V and J genes are TRBV19 and TRBJ2-3; 10 bases line up with TRBD2. The CDR3 coding sequence is TGTGCCACCCGGACTAGCGGAGGCACAGATACGCAGTATTTT. It translates to CATRTSGGTDTQYF.